The rows below give T cell receptor beta chains drawn from one sample of a study of cytomegalovirus exposure and HLA in healthy donors. The method was immunoSEQ multiplex PCR; TCRdb's version includes in-frame clones alone and lacks a portion of them. Counted here are about 150,000 clones, about 80% occurring once; the ten biggest clones make up 13% to 15%. The sample comprised PBMCs. Every receptor here comes from a middle-aged woman in good health and CMV-seronegative. Each CDR3 is given with its conserved first and last residue. Fields, in order: CDR3 DNA, CDR3 protein, V gene, clone size, J gene, D gene. D genes are given only for firm matches. Only part of the rows carry a size: once, few, many, or a class if the clone is expanded.

cdr3_nt: TGTGCCAGCAGCGCCCCACGGACTAGCGGAGGGGGAATCTCCTACGAGCAGTACTTC; cdr3_aa: CASSAPRTSGGGISYEQYF; v_call: TRBV7-2; clone_size: .; j_call: TRBJ2-7; d_call: TRBD2
cdr3_nt: TGTGCCAGTAGTATAGGAGCGGGGGGATCCTACGAGCAGTACTTC; cdr3_aa: CASSIGAGGSYEQYF; v_call: TRBV19; clone_size: few; j_call: TRBJ2-7; d_call: TRBD2
cdr3_nt: TGCAGTGCTAGATCCCGGGGTGAGCAGTTCTTC; cdr3_aa: CSARSRGEQFF; v_call: TRBV20-1; clone_size: .; j_call: TRBJ2-1; d_call: .
cdr3_nt: TGTGCCAGCAGTGACATCGACACTCTAGCCAAAAACATTCAGTACTTC; cdr3_aa: CASSDIDTLAKNIQYF; v_call: TRBV2; clone_size: .; j_call: TRBJ2-4; d_call: .
cdr3_nt: TGTGCCAGCAGCGCCGGGACAGGTCATGCAACTAATGAAAAACTGTTTTTT; cdr3_aa: CASSAGTGHATNEKLFF; v_call: TRBV5-8; clone_size: .; j_call: TRBJ1-4; d_call: TRBD1
cdr3_nt: TGCGCCAGCAGCCAGACTAGCGGCCCCCTCAATGAGCAGTTCTTC; cdr3_aa: CASSQTSGPLNEQFF; v_call: TRBV5-1; clone_size: .; j_call: TRBJ2-1; d_call: TRBD2
cdr3_nt: TGTGCCAGCCGCGGACAGCAAGAGACCCAGTACTTC; cdr3_aa: CASRGQQETQYF; v_call: TRBV6-5; clone_size: .; j_call: TRBJ2-5; d_call: .
cdr3_nt: TGTGCCAGTGAGGACACGGGACTAGGTCTTAATGAGCAGTTCTTC; cdr3_aa: CASEDTGLGLNEQFF; v_call: TRBV19; clone_size: .; j_call: TRBJ2-1; d_call: TRBD2
cdr3_nt: TGTGCCAGCAGCTATTCCCGGACTAGCGGGGTAGAGACCCAGTACTTC; cdr3_aa: CASSYSRTSGVETQYF; v_call: TRBV7-6; clone_size: few; j_call: TRBJ2-5; d_call: TRBD2
cdr3_nt: TGTGCCAGCAGTTCTATGAATCAGCCCCAGCATTTT; cdr3_aa: CASSSMNQPQHF; v_call: TRBV28; clone_size: .; j_call: TRBJ1-5; d_call: .
cdr3_nt: TGTGCCAGCAGCGGGACAGGGACAGGGTATGGCTACACCTTC; cdr3_aa: CASSGTGTGYGYTF; v_call: TRBV9; clone_size: .; j_call: TRBJ1-2; d_call: TRBD1
cdr3_nt: TGCGCCAGCAGCTTGGACAGGGGGCCTGGGGCCAACGTCCTGACTTTC; cdr3_aa: CASSLDRGPGANVLTF; v_call: TRBV5-1; clone_size: once; j_call: TRBJ2-6; d_call: TRBD1
cdr3_nt: TGTGCCAGCAGTTCACCGGGACAGAGTACCGGGGAGCTGTTTTTT; cdr3_aa: CASSSPGQSTGELFF; v_call: TRBV28; clone_size: .; j_call: TRBJ2-2; d_call: TRBD1
cdr3_nt: TGTGCCAGCAGCTTAGTCTCGGGGGGAAGGACTGAAGCTTTCTTT; cdr3_aa: CASSLVSGGRTEAFF; v_call: TRBV7-2; clone_size: .; j_call: TRBJ1-1; d_call: .
cdr3_nt: TGTGCCAGCAGCAAAAGTCCGACAGGGTCAGATACGCAGTATTTT; cdr3_aa: CASSKSPTGSDTQYF; v_call: TRBV11-1; clone_size: .; j_call: TRBJ2-3; d_call: TRBD1
cdr3_nt: TGTGCCAGCAGCTTAAGGGGGGGTAATGAAAAACTGTTTTTT; cdr3_aa: CASSLRGGNEKLFF; v_call: TRBV7-2; clone_size: .; j_call: TRBJ1-4; d_call: .
cdr3_nt: TGTGCCAGCTCCAACCAGGGGAATGGGTCCTACGAGCAGTACTTC; cdr3_aa: CASSNQGNGSYEQYF; v_call: TRBV21-1; clone_size: .; j_call: TRBJ2-7; d_call: .
cdr3_nt: TGTGCCAGTAGTATGGGAAGACGGGGGGCCCCGGCCTACGAGCAGTACTTC; cdr3_aa: CASSMGRRGAPAYEQYF; v_call: TRBV19; clone_size: .; j_call: TRBJ2-7; d_call: .
cdr3_nt: TGTGCCAGCAGCCAAAACAGACGGAACACTGAAGCTTTCTTT; cdr3_aa: CASSQNRRNTEAFF; v_call: TRBV4-2; clone_size: .; j_call: TRBJ1-1; d_call: .
cdr3_nt: TGTGCCAGCTCACCACTAGAGAGCTCCTACAATGAGCAGTTCTTC; cdr3_aa: CASSPLESSYNEQFF; v_call: TRBV18; clone_size: .; j_call: TRBJ2-1; d_call: .
cdr3_nt: TGTGCCAGCAGCCGAGGATGGGACAGAGACTACGAGCAGTACTTC; cdr3_aa: CASSRGWDRDYEQYF; v_call: TRBV5-5; clone_size: few; j_call: TRBJ2-7; d_call: TRBD1
cdr3_nt: TGTGCCAGCAGCTCAGATAGCGGGGGGCCTGCAACAGATACGCAGTATTTT; cdr3_aa: CASSSDSGGPATDTQYF; v_call: TRBV7-2; clone_size: once; j_call: TRBJ2-3; d_call: TRBD2
cdr3_nt: TGTGCCAGCAGCCCCCCAGGGGTTGTCTATGGCTACACCTTC; cdr3_aa: CASSPPGVVYGYTF; v_call: TRBV9; clone_size: .; j_call: TRBJ1-2; d_call: .
cdr3_nt: TGTGCCAGCAGTTTACGTGAAAAACTGTTTTTT; cdr3_aa: CASSLREKLFF; v_call: TRBV28; clone_size: .; j_call: TRBJ1-4; d_call: .
cdr3_nt: TGCGCCAGCAGTTTCCTCGATACAGGGGGCTACACTGAAGCTTTCTTT; cdr3_aa: CASSFLDTGGYTEAFF; v_call: TRBV5-1; clone_size: .; j_call: TRBJ1-1; d_call: TRBD1
cdr3_nt: TGTGCCAGCAGGGGCGGGGGGCCCCAAGAGACCCAGTACTTC; cdr3_aa: CASRGGGPQETQYF; v_call: TRBV7-8; clone_size: .; j_call: TRBJ2-5; d_call: TRBD2
cdr3_nt: TGTGCCAGCAGCCCCCAGGGTCGGCGGGGGGCCTACAATGAGCAGTTCTTC; cdr3_aa: CASSPQGRRGAYNEQFF; v_call: TRBV11-2; clone_size: .; j_call: TRBJ2-1; d_call: TRBD2
cdr3_nt: TGTGCCAGCAGCTTATTCCGGGGGGAGGGATACAATGAGCAGTTCTTC; cdr3_aa: CASSLFRGEGYNEQFF; v_call: TRBV5-6; clone_size: .; j_call: TRBJ2-1; d_call: TRBD2
cdr3_nt: TGTGCCAGCAGCGCACCTACAGGGTGGACTGAAGCTTTCTTT; cdr3_aa: CASSAPTGWTEAFF; v_call: TRBV11-2; clone_size: once; j_call: TRBJ1-1; d_call: .
cdr3_nt: TGTGCCAGCAGTGAAGAAGGAGAGGGACAGCTAAAAGCTTTCTTT; cdr3_aa: CASSEEGEGQLKAFF; v_call: TRBV2; clone_size: .; j_call: TRBJ1-1; d_call: TRBD1
cdr3_nt: TGTGCCAGCAGCTTAGCGTCGACTAATGAAAAACTGTTTTTT; cdr3_aa: CASSLASTNEKLFF; v_call: TRBV7-6; clone_size: .; j_call: TRBJ1-4; d_call: .
cdr3_nt: TGTGCCAGCAGTCTGCACTACGGAAAAGAGACCCAGTACTTC; cdr3_aa: CASSLHYGKETQYF; v_call: TRBV6-6; clone_size: .; j_call: TRBJ2-5; d_call: .
cdr3_nt: TGTGCCAGCAGTGATGGTCCGAGCTCCTATAATTCACCCCTCCACTTT; cdr3_aa: CASSDGPSSYNSPLHF; v_call: TRBV6-1; clone_size: .; j_call: TRBJ1-6; d_call: .
cdr3_nt: TGTGCCAGCAGGAGAGATTCTGGGGCCAACGGCCTGACTTTC; cdr3_aa: CASRRDSGANGLTF; v_call: TRBV6-5; clone_size: .; j_call: TRBJ2-6; d_call: .
cdr3_nt: TGTGCCAGCAGCTTGGCAGATATAGCGGGAAGCTCCTACAATGAGCAGTTCTTC; cdr3_aa: CASSLADIAGSSYNEQFF; v_call: TRBV7-8; clone_size: .; j_call: TRBJ2-1; d_call: TRBD2
cdr3_nt: TGTGCCAGCAGTTCCCCGGGGGAGCCCTCGGCCAAAAACATTCAGTACTTC; cdr3_aa: CASSSPGEPSAKNIQYF; v_call: TRBV28; clone_size: .; j_call: TRBJ2-4; d_call: .
cdr3_nt: TGTGCCAGCGGGACTAGCGGGAGGAATGAGCAGTTCTTC; cdr3_aa: CASGTSGRNEQFF; v_call: TRBV27; clone_size: .; j_call: TRBJ2-1; d_call: TRBD2
cdr3_nt: TGTGCCTGGGCCCCCAAGACGGGGGAGAACACTGAAGCTTTCTTT; cdr3_aa: CAWAPKTGENTEAFF; v_call: TRBV30; clone_size: .; j_call: TRBJ1-1; d_call: .
cdr3_nt: TGCGCCAGCAGCTTGATGGCGGGAGAAGATACGCAGTATTTT; cdr3_aa: CASSLMAGEDTQYF; v_call: TRBV5-1; clone_size: .; j_call: TRBJ2-3; d_call: TRBD2
cdr3_nt: TGCGCCAGCGGCCAGGGCAACGTCCTGACTTTC; cdr3_aa: CASGQGNVLTF; v_call: TRBV5-1; clone_size: .; j_call: TRBJ2-6; d_call: .
cdr3_nt: TGTGCCAGTAGAAGGGACAGGGGGCGTCAGACCAACACCGGGGAGCTGTTTTTT; cdr3_aa: CASRRDRGRQTNTGELFF; v_call: TRBV19; clone_size: .; j_call: TRBJ2-2; d_call: TRBD1
cdr3_nt: TGTGCCAGCAGTGTCACTAGCCCCGGGGAGCTGTTTTTT; cdr3_aa: CASSVTSPGELFF; v_call: TRBV28; clone_size: .; j_call: TRBJ2-2; d_call: .
cdr3_nt: TGTGCCTGGAGTGGGGACAGGTTTAGCCAAGAGACCCAGTACTTC; cdr3_aa: CAWSGDRFSQETQYF; v_call: TRBV30; clone_size: .; j_call: TRBJ2-5; d_call: TRBD1
cdr3_nt: TGCGCCAGCAGCTTGGACAGTGACGAGGATACGCAGTATTTT; cdr3_aa: CASSLDSDEDTQYF; v_call: TRBV5-1; clone_size: .; j_call: TRBJ2-3; d_call: .
cdr3_nt: TGCGCCAGCAGCTGGGACTTGAACACTGAAGCTTTCTTT; cdr3_aa: CASSWDLNTEAFF; v_call: TRBV5-1; clone_size: .; j_call: TRBJ1-1; d_call: .
cdr3_nt: TGTGCCAGCAACCCTAGGGATACGCAGTATTTT; cdr3_aa: CASNPRDTQYF; v_call: TRBV7-9; clone_size: .; j_call: TRBJ2-3; d_call: .
cdr3_nt: TGTGCCAGTAGTACCTCCCGCAGGGTTTCGGGCACTAATGAAAAACTGTTTTTT; cdr3_aa: CASSTSRRVSGTNEKLFF; v_call: TRBV19; clone_size: .; j_call: TRBJ1-4; d_call: .
cdr3_nt: TGTGCCACCAGCAGAGATGGCCCGGGACAGGCTTCGGCCTACGAGCAGTACTTC; cdr3_aa: CATSRDGPGQASAYEQYF; v_call: TRBV15; clone_size: .; j_call: TRBJ2-7; d_call: TRBD1
cdr3_nt: TGTGCCAGCAATCCCGGGGGGGTCACAGATACGCAGTATTTT; cdr3_aa: CASNPGGVTDTQYF; v_call: TRBV5-4; clone_size: once; j_call: TRBJ2-3; d_call: TRBD2